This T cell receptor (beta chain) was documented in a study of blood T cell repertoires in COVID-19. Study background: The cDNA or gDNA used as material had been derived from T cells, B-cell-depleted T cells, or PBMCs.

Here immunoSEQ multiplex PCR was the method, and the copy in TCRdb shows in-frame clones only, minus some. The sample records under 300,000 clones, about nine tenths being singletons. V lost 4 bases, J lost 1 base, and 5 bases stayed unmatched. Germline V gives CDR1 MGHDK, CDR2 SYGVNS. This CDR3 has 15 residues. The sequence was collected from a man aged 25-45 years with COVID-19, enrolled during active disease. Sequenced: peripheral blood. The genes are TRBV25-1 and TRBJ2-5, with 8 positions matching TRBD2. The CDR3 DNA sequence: TGTGCCAGCAGTGTGGGTAGCGGGGTCCAAGAGACCCAGTACTTC. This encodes CASSVGSGVQETQYF.